This TCR beta chain stems from a study of T cells after yellow fever vaccination. Overall study context: Low-cell-number fractions were prepared with SMART-Seq v4 Ultra Low Input.

TCR cDNA, made by 5'RACE template switching, carried an added universal primer site and UMIs. TCRdb recomputed calls from the 5' RACE reads with MiXCR, one row per CDR3 protein. There are hundreds of thousands of distinct CDR3 sequences in the sample; around 20% occur only once, and 15% to 20% lies in the top ten. V lost 8 bases to trimming and J lost 3 bases, with 17 bases between them. The CDR3 covers 14 residues. CDR1 and CDR2 from the germline V gene are DFQATT and SNEGSKA (reference sequence). This clonotype was seen a few times. The origin of this receptor is a young man who received the YFV17D yellow fever vaccine. The chain is built from TRBV20-1 and TRBJ1-5, with D possibly matching TRBD1 (5 bases). Sample: PBMCs, taken before the yellow fever booster vaccination. The CDR3 region is CSTPGENHNQPQHF. The CDR3 nucleotides are TGCAGTACACCGGGGGAGAACCACAATCAGCCCCAGCATTTT.